This TCR beta chain originates from a study of a mutant IDH1 vaccine in newly diagnosed glioma. Study-level information: Patients got their first vaccination 4-6 weeks after radiotherapy alone, or with temozolomide cycles. Earlier care involved radiotherapy, temozolomide, or both, and the majority received both. Treated individuals were around 60% male and roughly 40% female, averaging about 37 years of age. Findings of the study overall: Researchers report vaccine-induced immune responses in approximately 94% of patients.

Some clones are missing from TCRdb's copy, which holds only in-frame ones; the method was immunoSEQ multiplex PCR. The sample shows approximately 79,000 clones, 85% of them seen only once. Germline V gene data show CDR1 as DFQATT and CDR2 as SNEGSKA (reference sequence). This CDR3 region has 9 residues. Time point specified: week 23, last vaccination. Each vaccine dose was 300 ug of mutant IDH1 20-mer peptide, with topical imiquimod. This clone was detected once. The antigen remains undetermined. Sequenced here: PBMCs, sampled from a glioma patient whose treatment included an IDH1 peptide vaccine. The TCR sequence derives from a woman between 50 and 59 years old with glioma. This chain connects TRBV20-1 to TRBJ2-5; D unresolved. The better agreement between TRBJ2-7 and the DNA end casts doubt on the J call. CDR3 protein: CSADYEQYF. The CDR3 nucleotides are TGCAGTGCGGACTACGAGCAGTACTTC.